The rows below give T cell receptor beta chains drawn from one sample of a study of blood T cells in healthy people across ages. A single record per CDR3 protein comes from TCRdb applying MiXCR to the 5' RACE reads. The sample carries some 800,000 distinct CDR3 sequences, 40% to 50% recorded once. The sequenced sample was blood. These receptors originate from a man aged 60 to 75 in good health. The CDR3 runs from the conserved cysteine through the conserved F or W. Each record gives: V gene, J gene, clone size, D gene, CDR3 protein, CDR3 DNA. The D gene is left open where the match is weak. Size is stated for part of the rows, as once, few or many counts, or as a class when the clone is expanded.

>TRBV6-5|TRBJ1-2|once|.
CASTAATNYGYTF
TGTGCCAGTACAGCCGCTACTAACTATGGCTACACCTTC
>TRBV4-3|TRBJ2-3|.|.
CASSQVTGGRDTQYF
TGCGCCAGCAGCCAAGTTACTGGCGGGCGGGATACGCAGTATTTT
>TRBV27|TRBJ2-1|.|.
CASSLTANEQFF
TGTGCCAGCAGTTTAACGGCCAATGAGCAGTTCTTC
>TRBV7-2|TRBJ2-7|.|.
CASSLGADSTYEQYF
TGTGCCAGCAGCTTAGGAGCGGACAGCACCTACGAGCAGTACTTC
>TRBV12-3/TRBV12-4|TRBJ2-7|few|.
CASILGEQYF
TGTGCCAGCATACTGGGCGAGCAGTACTTC
>TRBV29-1|TRBJ1-2|.|TRBD1
CSVEDQTGAINYGYTF
TGCAGCGTTGAGGATCAAACAGGGGCGATTAACTATGGCTACACCTTC
>TRBV10-2|TRBJ2-7|.|TRBD1
CASSERRAGGIDEQYF
TGCGCCAGCAGTGAGAGGCGGGCAGGGGGCATCGACGAGCAGTACTTC
>TRBV2|TRBJ2-7|.|.
CASNIRGAEYF
TGTGCCAGCAACATCAGGGGGGCGGAGTACTTC
>TRBV7-2|TRBJ2-7|.|.
CASSYTDQRHYEQYF
TGTGCCAGCAGCTATACCGACCAGCGCCACTACGAGCAGTACTTC
>TRBV3-1|TRBJ2-5|.|.
CASSLPTRVGSDEETQYF
TGTGCCAGCAGCCTTCCAACGCGAGTCGGGAGTGATGAAGAGACCCAGTACTTC
>TRBV20-1|TRBJ1-1|.|.
CSARTATEAFF
TGCAGTGCTAGGACAGCCACTGAAGCTTTCTTT
>TRBV14|TRBJ2-7|.|.
CASNPTSGGFYEQYF
TGTGCCAGCAACCCTACCTCCGGAGGGTTCTACGAGCAGTACTTC
>TRBV29-1|TRBJ2-3|.|.
CSAGVDTQYF
TGCAGCGCCGGGGTAGATACGCAGTATTTT
>TRBV7-2|TRBJ2-7|few|.
CASSRPGGRYEQYF
TGTGCCAGCAGCCGTCCCGGGGGAAGGTACGAGCAGTACTTC
>TRBV20-1|TRBJ2-5|.|.
CSALDPGRKETQYF
TGCAGTGCCCTCGATCCTGGGCGGAAAGAGACCCAGTACTTC
>TRBV5-1|TRBJ2-1|.|TRBD1
CASSTDRGFEQFF
TGCGCCAGCAGCACAGACAGGGGTTTTGAGCAGTTCTTC
>TRBV14|TRBJ1-1|.|.
CASSQRTLNLMNTEAFF
TGTGCCAGCAGCCAGCGGACACTGAATCTGATGAACACTGAAGCTTTCTTT
>TRBV7-2|TRBJ1-4|.|.
CASSSLRKGEKLFF
TGTGCCAGCAGCTCTCTTAGGAAGGGGGAAAAACTGTTTTTT
>TRBV20-1|TRBJ2-3|many|.
CSGRREGDTQYF
TGCAGTGGGAGACGAGAAGGGGATACGCAGTATTTT
>TRBV27|TRBJ2-1|few|.
CASSQGPWNDEQFF
TGTGCCAGCAGTCAGGGACCCTGGAACGATGAGCAGTTCTTC
>TRBV7-9|TRBJ2-3|.|TRBD2
CASSLNSGGATDTQYF
TGTGCCAGCAGCTTGAATAGCGGGGGGGCCACAGATACGCAGTATTTT
>TRBV7-8|TRBJ2-7|few|TRBD1
CASSSLQGTEQYF
TGTGCCAGCAGCTCGTTACAGGGGACCGAGCAGTACTTC
>TRBV20-1|TRBJ2-3|.|TRBD2
CSAWGLAGLDTQYF
TGCAGTGCCTGGGGACTAGCGGGACTGGATACGCAGTATTTT
>TRBV4-1|TRBJ1-1|once|.
CASSQVGPRGEAFF
TGCGCCAGCAGCCAAGTAGGGCCTCGAGGGGAAGCTTTCTTT
>TRBV21-1|TRBJ1-5|few|.
CASSKLSRGHGQPQHF
TGTGCCAGCAGCAAGCTTTCCAGGGGGCACGGTCAGCCCCAGCATTTT